Listed here are 27 T cell receptor beta chains from one sample, sequenced in a study of blood T cell repertoires in COVID-19. The method was immunoSEQ multiplex PCR; TCRdb's version includes in-frame clones alone and lacks a portion of them. The sample contains under 150,000 clones, about 83% of which appear only once. Sequencing input: PBMCs or T cells enriched from blood (not recorded which). Source of these receptors: a woman aged 45 to 65 who had been exposed to COVID-19.

This rearrangement joins TRBV27 to TRBJ1-2, with D uncertain. This CDR3 is 13 amino acids long. Germline values: CDR1 MNHEY, CDR2 SMNVEV (reference sequence). V gave up 7 bases and J gave up 5 bases, with 14 bases separating them. The CDR3 coding sequence is TGTGCCAGCACCCCGGGTCCCCTTTATGGCTACACCTTC. Protein sequence: CASTPGPLYGYTF.

The chain couples TRBV29-1 to TRBJ2-7, with 8 bases fitting TRBD1. Losses at the gene ends were 4 bases for V and 4 bases for J; bases not matched to a gene: 6. Germline assignment: CDR1 SQVTM and CDR2 ANQGSEA. This CDR3 has 13 residues. CDR3 amino acids: CSVGTGTPYEQYF. The CDR3 DNA follows: TGCAGCGTTGGGACAGGGACCCCTTACGAGCAGTACTTC.

V gene TRBV20-1 combines with J gene TRBJ1-1; D is unclear. Trimming shortened V by 5 bases and J by 4 bases, and 8 bases separated the two germline ends. The CDR3 runs to 11 residues. Germline V gene data show CDR1 as DFQATT and CDR2 as SNEGSKA (reference sequence). For the CDR3, the DNA is TGCAGTGCTTACAAGTCCACTGAAGCTTTCTTT. Its protein is CSAYKSTEAFF.

CDR3 sequence: CASSPGNADTQYF. The CDR3 DNA sequence: TGTGCCAGCAGCCCGGGGAATGCAGATACGCAGTATTTT. The V and J genes are TRBV5-4 and TRBJ2-3; tentative D call: TRBD2 (5 bases). Germline V gives CDR1 SGHNT, CDR2 YYREEE (reference sequence). This CDR3 has 13 amino acids. Trimming cost V 4 bases and J 4 bases, with 10 bases left between them.

This chain uses TRBV5-1 with TRBJ2-1; 8 nucleotides line up with TRBD2. Germline CDR1 is SGHRS and CDR2 is YFSETQ. CDR3 length equals 15 residues. Unmatched junction bases numbered 10, after V lost 2 bases and J lost 9 bases. The CDR3 DNA is TGCGCCAGCAGCTTACATGACGGGGGGGCCAGTGAGCAGTTCTTC. This gives the protein CASSLHDGGASEQFF. The whole variable domain, remainder taken from reference TRBV5-1 and TRBJ2-1, is KAGVTQTPRYLIKTRGQQVTLSCSPISGHRSVSWYQQTPGQGLQFLFEYFSETQRNKGNFPGRFSGRQFSNSRSEMNVSTLELGDSALYLCASSLHDGGASEQFFGPGTRLTVL.

The J gene is TRBJ2-5, the V gene TRBV5-4; weak D call: TRBD1 (5 bases). The germline gives CDR1 SGHNT, CDR2 YYREEE (reference sequence). The CDR3 totals 13 residues. Trimming cost V 0 bases and J 2 bases, with 5 bases left between them. The CDR3 nucleotides read TGTGCCAGCAGCTTGGGACAGCAAGAGACCCAGTACTTC. It yields the protein CASSLGQQETQYF.

The chain combines TRBV11-2 with TRBJ2-3; 7 bases map to TRBD2. The V gene's germline CDR1 is SGHAT and CDR2 FQNNGV. After removal of 8 bases from V and 4 bases from J, the junction contained 9 bases not matched to a gene. The CDR3 spans 14 residues. Written as DNA, the CDR3 is TGTGCCAGCCGGGATAGGCGGGAGTCAGATACGCAGTATTTT. Its protein is CASRDRRESDTQYF.

This clone was recorded once. The chain joins TRBV7-9 to TRBJ2-1, with 15 bases matching TRBD2. The ends lost 4 bases at V and 0 bases at J; junction bases unmatched: 7. The CDR3 loop spans 19 amino acids. From germline, CDR1 is SEHNR and CDR2 FQNEAQ (reference sequence). The CDR3 nucleotides are TGTGCCAGCAGCTCGCCCGGGACTAGCGGGAGGTACTCCTACAATGAGCAGTTCTTC. Protein product: CASSSPGTSGRYSYNEQFF.

The chain employs TRBV6-2 or TRBV6-3 and TRBJ1-1, with D unresolved. The CDR3 length is 13 residues. Per germline, CDR1 MNHEY and CDR2 SVGEGT. Trimming left V 5 bases short and J 1 base short, with 8 bases between. CDR3 residues: CASSNLRNTEAFF. Written as DNA, the CDR3 is TGTGCCAGCAGTAATCTAAGGAACACTGAAGCTTTCTTT.

This clone came up many times. V is TRBV30 and J is TRBJ2-2, with 7 bases fitting TRBD1. The CDR3 runs to 12 residues. J was trimmed by 7 bases and V by 4 bases; bases with no gene match: 3. Germline V CDR1 and CDR2: GTSNPN, SVGIG (reference sequence). The CDR3 nucleotides read TGTGCCTGGAACACAGGGGACGGGGAGCTGTTTTTT. Its translation: CAWNTGDGELFF. The full variable domain, rest sourced from reference TRBV30 and TRBJ2-2, is SQTIHQWPATLVQPVGSPLSLECTVEGTSNPNLYWYRQAAGRGLQLLFYSVGIGQISSEVPQNLSASRPQDRQFILSSKKLLLSDSGFYLCAWNTGDGELFFGEGSRLTVL.

The CDR3 DNA reads as TGTGCCAGCAGCTCCCGGTGGGGCCTCAATGAGCAGTTCTTC. Encoded protein: CASSSRWGLNEQFF. This chain joins TRBV9 and TRBJ2-1, with a weak D call TRBD1 (5 bases). Germline lookup yields CDR1 SGDLS and CDR2 YYNGEE. The V gene lost 4 bases and the J gene lost 6 bases, with 14 bases spanning the gap. The CDR3 sequence is 14 residues long. The full variable domain, its missing parts supplied by reference TRBV9 and TRBJ2-1, is DSGVTQTPKHLITATGQRVTLRCSPRSGDLSVYWYQQSLDQGLQFLIQYYNGEERAKGNILERFSAQQFPDLHSELNLSSLELGDSALYFCASSSRWGLNEQFFGPGTRLTVL.

This chain links TRBV7-9 with TRBJ2-7; TRBD1 aligns across 8 bases. Per the germline V gene, CDR1 is SEHNR and CDR2 is FQNEAQ (reference sequence). The CDR3 spans 16 residues. Trimming removed 4 bases from V and 4 bases from J; junction bases left unmatched: 12. For the CDR3, the DNA is TGTGCCAGCAGCTCAAATCTTGGACAGGGTGTGTACGAGCAGTACTTC. Translated: CASSSNLGQGVYEQYF.

The chain couples TRBV27 to TRBJ1-3; no clear D gene. V shed 8 bases and J shed 0 bases, with 11 bases lying between them. The CDR3 runs to 14 residues. Per germline, CDR1 MNHEY and CDR2 SMNVEV (reference sequence). CDR3 sequence: CASGPTLSGNTIYF. CDR3 nucleotide sequence: TGTGCCAGCGGCCCCACCCTCTCTGGAAACACCATATATTTT.

The table lists this clone with a few counts. This chain joins TRBV14 and TRBJ2-5, with D maybe TRBD2 (6 bases). V shed 5 bases and J shed 2 bases, with 21 bases lying between them. CDR1 is SGHDN, CDR2 FVKESK, per germline. The CDR3 extends over 17 amino acids. For the CDR3, the DNA is TGTGCCAGCAGCACCGGGAGTTTGGGTGTGGTACAAGAGACCCAGTACTTC. Encoded protein: CASSTGSLGVVQETQYF.

This clone was detected once. The identical CDR3 is also encoded by other nucleotide sequences in the sample. This rearrangement joins TRBV19 to TRBJ2-1; 13 nucleotides align to TRBD2. CDR1 LNHDA and CDR2 SQIVND come from the germline V gene (reference sequence). Trimming took 11 bases from V and 8 from J; bases not matched to a gene: 12. This CDR3 has 15 residues. For the CDR3, the DNA is TGTGCCTCGAGGGGACTAGCGGGATCGCTCGATGAGCAGTTCTTC. It yields the protein CASRGLAGSLDEQFF.

The gene calls are TRBV2 and TRBJ1-6, with 7 bases matching TRBD1. CDR3 length equals 13 residues. Looked up from germline, CDR1 is SNHLY and CDR2 is FYNNEI. The trim removed 6 bases at V and 7 bases at J, leaving 3 bases unmatched. The CDR3 spells CASRTGPNSPLHF. The CDR3 region has the DNA TGTGCCAGCAGGACAGGGCCCAATTCACCCCTCCACTTT.

The chain combines TRBV11-2 with TRBJ1-2; TRBD1 agrees at 8 bases. J gave up 2 bases and V 5 bases, and 7 bases lay outside the gene matches. Germline lookup yields CDR1 SGHAT and CDR2 FQNNGV. The CDR3 loop spans 15 amino acids. The CDR3 loop reads CASSPTGVINYGYTF. For the CDR3, the DNA is TGTGCCAGCAGCCCGACAGGGGTAATCAACTATGGCTACACCTTC. Variable domain in full (rest from reference TRBV11-2 and TRBJ1-2): EAGVAQSPRYKIIEKRQSVAFWCNPISGHATLYWYQQILGQGPKLLIQFQNNGVVDDSQLPKDRFSAERLKGVDSTLKIQPAKLEDSAVYLCASSPTGVINYGYTFGSGTRLTVV.

The genes are TRBV5-5 and TRBJ1-2, with D possibly TRBD1 on 5 matching bases. V was clipped by 0 bases and J by 5 bases, with 17 bases between them. Germline V gene lookup returns CDR1 SGHKS and CDR2 YYEKEE (reference sequence). The CDR3 is made up of 16 amino acids. CDR3 in amino acids: CASSLVQFSGKYGYTF. The CDR3 nucleotides are TGTGCCAGCAGCTTGGTCCAGTTCTCAGGGAAATATGGCTACACCTTC.

This chain connects TRBV18 to TRBJ1-2; 8 nucleotides match TRBD1. The V gene's germline CDR1 is KGHSH and CDR2 LQKENI. The CDR3 consists of 14 residues. J was trimmed by 8 bases and V by 5 bases; bases with no gene match: 10. CDR3: CASSYLGTGGGYTF. CDR3 nucleotide sequence: TGTGCCAGCTCATACCTGGGGACAGGAGGCGGCTACACCTTC.

V is TRBV5-5 and J is TRBJ1-1; the match to TRBD1 covers 8 bases. This CDR3 region has 15 residues. In germline, CDR1 is SGHKS, CDR2 YYEKEE (reference sequence). V was pared by 2 bases and J by 5 bases, with 8 bases of the junction left unmatched. CDR3 nucleotide sequence: TGTGCCAGCAGCTTATCAGGGGGCGTAGGGACTGAAGCTTTCTTT. Its translation: CASSLSGGVGTEAFF.

V is TRBV27 and J is TRBJ1-6; the match to TRBD1 covers 9 bases. V was pared by 6 bases and J by 6 bases, with 3 bases of the junction left unmatched. Germline CDR1 MNHEY, CDR2 SMNVEV (reference sequence). The CDR3 spans 14 residues. CDR3 sequence (DNA): TGTGCCAGCAGGAGGGGACAGGGTAATTCACCCCTCCACTTT. Its translation is CASRRGQGNSPLHF.

The chain is built from TRBV18 and TRBJ1-2; D possibly corresponds to TRBD1 (6 bases). V shed 2 bases and J shed 0 bases, with 13 bases lying between them. The germline gives CDR1 KGHSH, CDR2 LQKENI. The CDR3 is 16 amino acids. The CDR3 sequence: CASSPSRDTTNYGYTF. CDR3 DNA sequence: TGTGCCAGCTCACCAAGTCGGGACACAACTAACTATGGCTACACCTTC.

The rearrangement uses TRBV29-1 and TRBJ2-5; 7 bases align to TRBD1. The CDR3 has 12 residues. The V segment lost 8 bases and the J segment 1 base; nucleotides outside the gene matches: 4. Germline V gene lookup returns CDR1 SQVTM and CDR2 ANQGSEA. The CDR3 sequence is CSTRTGQETQYF. The CDR3 DNA sequence: TGCAGCACCCGGACAGGCCAAGAGACCCAGTACTTC.

This rearrangement joins TRBV3-1 (or the pseudogene TRBV3-2) to TRBJ1-6; no reliable D call. Trimming removed 2 bases from V and 7 bases from J, with 12 bases in between. Germline loops: CDR1 LGHDT, CDR2 YNNKEL (reference sequence). The CDR3 extends over 15 amino acids. The CDR3 coding sequence is TGTGCCAGCAGCCAACTCAGAGGCAAGAATTCACCCCTCCACTTT. Protein: CASSQLRGKNSPLHF.

The gene calls are TRBV21-1 and TRBJ1-2; TRBD1 is the table's D call, not checked against the DNA. TRBV21-1 is assigned pseudogene status. There are 14 residues in the CDR3. This chain's CDR3 is CASSGNTGGYGYTF. CDR3 bases: TGTGCCAGCAGCGGTAATACAGGGGGGTATGGCTACACCTTC.

The chain is built from TRBV19 and TRBJ1-2; D unclear. The germline V gene has CDR1 LNHDA and CDR2 SQIVND (reference sequence). The CDR3 runs 15 residues. Trimming cost V 7 bases and J 3 bases, with 18 bases left between them. DNA for the CDR3: TGTGCCAGTACCCCACAGCCGAAGACCTACTATGGCTACACCTTC. Protein product: CASTPQPKTYYGYTF.

The chain couples TRBV19 to TRBJ1-3, with D maybe TRBD1 (5 bases). Trimming shortened V by 5 bases and J by 9 bases, and 14 bases separated the two germline ends. The CDR3 consists of 13 residues. Germline V gene sequence: CDR1 LNHDA, CDR2 SQIVND (reference sequence). CDR3 coding DNA: TGTGCCAGTAGTTCCCCGCGGGGGGTCACCATATATTTT. Its protein product is CASSSPRGVTIYF. The complete variable domain, with remaining parts taken from reference TRBV19 and TRBJ1-3, reads DGGITQSPKYLFRKEGQNVTLSCEQNLNHDAMYWYRQDPGQGLRLIYYSQIVNDFQKGDIAEGYSVSREKKESFPLTVTSAQKNPTAFYLCASSSPRGVTIYFGEGSWLTVV.